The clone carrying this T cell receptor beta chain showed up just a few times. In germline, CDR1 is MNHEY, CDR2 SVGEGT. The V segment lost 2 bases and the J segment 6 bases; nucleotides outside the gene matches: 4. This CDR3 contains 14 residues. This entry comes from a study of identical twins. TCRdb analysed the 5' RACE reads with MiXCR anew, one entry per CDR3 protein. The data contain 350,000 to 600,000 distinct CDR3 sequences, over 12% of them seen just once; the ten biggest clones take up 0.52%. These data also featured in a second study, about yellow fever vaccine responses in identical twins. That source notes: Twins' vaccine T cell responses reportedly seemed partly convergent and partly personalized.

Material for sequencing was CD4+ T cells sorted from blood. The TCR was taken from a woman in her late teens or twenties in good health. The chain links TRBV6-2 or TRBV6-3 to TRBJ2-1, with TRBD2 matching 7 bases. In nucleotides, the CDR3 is TGTGCCAGCAGTTACCTCGCTAGCGGCAATGAGCAGTTCTTC. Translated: CASSYLASGNEQFF.